Presented here are 29 T cell receptor beta chains from one specimen sequenced in a study of beta chain features in type 1 diabetes (dated by TCRdb to 2016 to 2018). General study outcomes and caveats: In all four CD4+ subsets, TCRB CDR3 length was moderately but significantly shorter in type 1 diabetes patients.

The antigens these receptors bind are not known. The library was generated by the immunoSEQ multiplex PCR assay. The entire amount of isolated RNA was reverse transcribed using the High Capacity cDNA Reverse Transcription Kit, so the sequenced TCRB transcripts were expressed ones. In TCRdb, the immuneACCESS table is reduced to in-frame sequences with V and J assigned. These tables do not hold every clone; where another copy was compared, an unresolved V gene accounts for under half, and the others remain unexplained. Counted in this sample were approximately 170,000 clones; 7.8% of them appeared once. The ten most abundant clones make up more than 0.75% of the sample. The sample consisted of central memory CD4+ T cells from blood. These TCRs come from a woman aged 40 to 50 with type 1 diabetes.

V gene TRBV4-2 combines with J gene TRBJ2-1; D gene unclear. Germline values: CDR1 LGHNA, CDR2 YNFKEQ. V was trimmed by 0 bases and J by 2 bases, leaving 8 bases between them. This CDR3 has 15 amino acids. CDR3 coding DNA: TGTGCCAGCAGCCAAGAAGGCGGAACCTACAATGAGCAGTTCTTC. It encodes CASSQEGGTYNEQFF.

This clone turned up a few times. The CDR3 spells CASSEWGQDTGELFF. CDR3 DNA sequence: TGTGCCAGCAGTGAATGGGGACAGGACACCGGGGAGCTGTTTTTT. The V and J genes are TRBV25-1 and TRBJ2-2, with TRBD1 identical over 8 bases. Germline V CDR1 and CDR2: MGHDK, SYGVNS. Trimming removed 1 base from V and 3 bases from J; junction bases left unmatched: 1. CDR3 length: 15 amino acids.

The table lists this clone with many counts. V and J are TRBV30 and TRBJ2-3; D unclear. V was pared by 2 bases and J by 0 bases, with 9 bases between. From germline, CDR1 is GTSNPN and CDR2 SVGIG (reference sequence). The CDR3 length is 14 residues. The CDR3 region has the DNA TGTGCCTGGAGTCTGGGCAGGAGCACAGATACGCAGTATTTT. Protein product: CAWSLGRSTDTQYF.

J is TRBJ2-7 and V is TRBV9; the match to TRBD1 covers 9 bases. The CDR3 consists of 14 residues. Per germline, CDR1 SGDLS and CDR2 YYNGEE. Losses at the gene ends were 2 bases for V and 5 bases for J; bases not matched to a gene: 5. CDR3 region: CASSVLTGGDEQYF. In nucleotides, the CDR3 is TGTGCCAGCAGCGTCCTAACAGGGGGCGACGAGCAGTACTTC.

This clone turned up a few times. The chain has TRBV4-3 and TRBJ1-4; TRBD1 matches at 7 bases. Trimming took 0 bases from V and 4 from J; bases not matched to a gene: 14. The CDR3 sequence is 19 residues long. CDR1 LGHNA and CDR2 YSLEER come from the germline V gene. CDR3 in amino acids: CASSQDPGQPALLNEKLFF. The CDR3 region has the DNA TGCGCCAGCAGCCAAGATCCGGGACAGCCGGCTTTGCTTAATGAAAAACTGTTTTTT.

This clone was seen only a few times. The genes are TRBV6-6 and TRBJ2-3; perhaps TRBD2 as D (6 bases). With 6 bases removed from V and 4 bases from J, the gap between germline ends came to 14 bases. The CDR3 has 14 residues. Germline CDR1 MNHNY, CDR2 SVGAGI (reference sequence). Here the CDR3 reads CASSPGGGADTQYF. In DNA form, the CDR3 reads TGTGCCAGCAGCCCAGGAGGAGGGGCAGATACGCAGTATTTT.

The chain employs TRBV6-1 and TRBJ2-7; 7 bases fit TRBD1. The trim removed 1 base at V and 4 bases at J, leaving 7 bases unmatched. This CDR3 region has 15 residues. CDR1 is MNHNS and CDR2 is SASEGT in the germline V gene. In nucleotides, the CDR3 is TGTGCCAGCAGTGAAGAGGAAGGGGGCTTATACGAGCAGTACTTC. Encoded protein: CASSEEEGGLYEQYF.

CDR3 loop: CASSLLGLAGPGELFF. The CDR3 nucleotides are TGTGCCAGCAGCCTACTCGGACTAGCGGGACCCGGGGAGCTGTTTTTT. V is TRBV7-8 and J is TRBJ2-2; TRBD2 agrees at 12 bases. The CDR3 spans 16 residues. Germline V lookup: CDR1 SGHVS, CDR2 FQNEAQ. The V gene end was trimmed by 5 bases and the J gene end by 6 bases; junction bases not matched to a gene: 7. The full variable domain, completed using reference TRBV7-8 and TRBJ2-2, is GAGVSQSPRYKVAKRGQDVALRCDPISGHVSLFWYQQALGQGPEFLTYFQNEAQLDKSGLPSDRFFAERPEGSVSTLKIQRTQQEDSAVYLCASSLLGLAGPGELFFGEGSRLTVL.

A few counts support this clone. V is TRBV21-1 and J is TRBJ2-6; TRBD2 reflects the table's D call only, with no check against the DNA. TRBV21-1 is termed a pseudogene. The CDR3 sequence is 22 residues long. The DNA of the CDR3 is TGTGCCAGCAGCCTCGTTATGGGCGGGAGCCTTGGCCCACAGGCTGGGGCCAACGTCCTGACTTTC. Its translation is CASSLVMGGSLGPQAGANVLTF.

This clone was observed a few times. The V call is TRBV4-3, the J call TRBJ2-4, with 7 nucleotides matching TRBD2. V was clipped by 0 bases and J by 6 bases; unmatched bases: 14. The germline V gene has CDR1 LGHNA and CDR2 YSLEER. The CDR3 is 18 amino acids. The CDR3 is CASSQDLGGSHGLNIQYF. DNA of the CDR3: TGCGCCAGCAGCCAAGATTTGGGGGGGAGCCACGGGCTAAACATTCAGTACTTC.

The sample holds a few counts of this clone. V gene TRBV5-4 combines with J gene TRBJ2-1; possible D gene TRBD2, 7 bases. The CDR3 consists of 16 residues. Germline V gene sequence: CDR1 SGHNT, CDR2 YYREEE (reference sequence). V lost 2 bases to trimming and J lost 7 bases, with 19 bases between them. The DNA of the CDR3 is TGTGCCAGCAGCTTATCGGCGGGGGCCGGAAGGAATGAGCAGTTCTTC. Its protein is CASSLSAGAGRNEQFF.

This clone turned up a few times. The chain recombines TRBV2 with TRBJ2-7; 8 bases are a match to TRBD1. The ends lost 7 bases at V and 3 bases at J; junction bases unmatched: 5. The CDR3 contains 13 residues. Germline V gene lookup returns CDR1 SNHLY and CDR2 FYNNEI. CDR3 DNA sequence: TGTGCCAGCACTGGGACAGGCGGCTACGAGCAGTACTTC. Residues: CASTGTGGYEQYF. Complete variable domain (other parts from reference TRBV2 and TRBJ2-7): EPEVTQTPSHQVTQMGQEVILRCVPISNHLYFYWYRQILGQKVEFLVSFYNNEISEKSEIFDDQFSVERPDGSNFTLKIRSTKLEDSAMYFCASTGTGGYEQYFGPGTRLTVT.

This clone was seen only a few times. The chain uses TRBV9 and TRBJ1-2, with TRBD1 matching 7 bases. In germline, CDR1 is SGDLS, CDR2 YYNGEE. This CDR3 is built from 14 residues. The V and J ends lost 4 bases and 4 bases, in that order; junction bases with no gene match: 7. CDR3 bases: TGTGCCAGCAGCCCGGGGACAGACATCTATGGCTACACCTTC. This codes for CASSPGTDIYGYTF. Full variable domain (missing parts from reference TRBV9 and TRBJ1-2): DSGVTQTPKHLITATGQRVTLRCSPRSGDLSVYWYQQSLDQGLQFLIQYYNGEERAKGNILERFSAQQFPDLHSELNLSSLELGDSALYFCASSPGTDIYGYTFGSGTRLTVV.

The chain joins TRBV4-2 to TRBJ1-1; D remains unclear. V was clipped by 4 bases and J by 0 bases, with 12 bases between them. This CDR3 has 15 residues. CDR1 is LGHNA, CDR2 YNFKEQ, per germline. CDR3 DNA sequence: TGTGCCAGCAGCCGAGAGCGCGGGATGAACACTGAAGCTTTCTTT. It translates to CASSRERGMNTEAFF.

This clone was seen only a few times. The chain carries TRBV27 and TRBJ2-1, with 10 nucleotides matching TRBD2. CDR3 size: 13 residues. Germline values: CDR1 MNHEY, CDR2 SMNVEV (reference sequence). V gave up 6 bases and J gave up 6 bases; unmatched junction bases: 2. The CDR3 DNA reads TGTGCCAGCAGATCTAGCGGGGGCAATGAGCAGTTCTTC. It specifies CASRSSGGNEQFF.

This clone was seen at least ten times. The rearrangement uses TRBV18 and TRBJ1-4; D is ambiguous. This CDR3 contains 15 residues. Trimming stripped 2 bases from V and 5 bases from J, with 12 bases between. Per germline, CDR1 KGHSH and CDR2 LQKENI. As DNA, the CDR3 is TGTGCCAGCTCACCATTGAGGGAGGCGAATGAAAAACTGTTTTTT. It translates to CASSPLREANEKLFF.

The V gene is TRBV28, the J gene TRBJ2-5; TRBD2 is a possible D gene (6 bases). This CDR3 is built from 14 residues. Deletions cut 5 bases from V and 4 bases from J, with 14 bases between. CDR1 is MDHEN, CDR2 SYDVKM, per germline. In DNA, the CDR3 is TGTGCCAGCAGTCCAACAGGAGGGCGAGAGACCCAGTACTTC. The encoded protein is CASSPTGGRETQYF.

V is TRBV9 and J is TRBJ1-2, with D possibly being TRBD1 (6 bases). Trimming left V 4 bases short and J 0 bases short, with 13 bases between. This CDR3 is 15 amino acids long. CDR1 is SGDLS and CDR2 is YYNGEE in the germline V gene. The CDR3 bases are TGTGCCAGCAGCACCGGACAGCCAGCTAACTATGGCTACACCTTC. It translates to CASSTGQPANYGYTF.

This clone was seen ten or more times. The chain carries TRBV4-1 and TRBJ1-2, with a tentative D call TRBD1 (6 bases). CDR3 size: 15 residues. Germline V gives CDR1 MGHRA, CDR2 YSYEKL. V was trimmed by 0 bases and J by 3 bases, leaving 11 bases between them. In DNA, the CDR3 is TGCGCCAGCAGCCAAGATGGGGACATTCACTATGGCTACACCTTC. This encodes CASSQDGDIHYGYTF.

This clone turned up a few times. The chain couples TRBV7-2 to TRBJ1-1; D is possibly TRBD1 (5 bases). The V gene's germline CDR1 is SGHTA and CDR2 FQGNSA. The CDR3 covers 16 residues. The V end lost 4 bases, the J end lost 1 base, and 16 bases lay between the germline ends. The DNA of the CDR3 is TGTGCCAGCAGCTCCAGACAGTCCGTAGCGAACACTGAAGCTTTCTTT. Protein: CASSSRQSVANTEAFF.

The V and J genes are TRBV19 and TRBJ2-2, with D unclear. The V gene's germline CDR1 is LNHDA and CDR2 SQIVND (reference sequence). V lost 3 bases and J 7 bases, leaving 12 bases between the germline ends. The CDR3 has 14 amino acids. Here the CDR3 DNA reads TGTGCCAGTAGTATCCCCTCCTATGACGGGGAGCTGTTTTTT. It specifies CASSIPSYDGELFF.

There are a few counts of this clone. In DNA, the CDR3 is TGTGCCAGCAGTTTACACTACGAGCAGTACTTC. Amino acid sequence: CASSLHYEQYF. This sequence joins TRBV28 and TRBJ2-7; D remains ambiguous. Deletions cut 2 bases from V and 3 bases from J, with 2 bases between. The CDR3 totals 11 residues. CDR1 and CDR2 (germline): MDHEN, SYDVKM.

This clone was seen only a few times. This chain joins TRBV6-5 and TRBJ2-2; D remains ambiguous. The CDR3 sequence is 13 residues long. Between the trimmed V and J ends, which lost 6 bases and 0 bases, there was a span of 5 bases. Germline values: CDR1 MNHEY, CDR2 SVGAGI. The CDR3 bases are TGTGCCAGCAGGTTCGCGAACACCGGGGAGCTGTTTTTT. Its translation is CASRFANTGELFF.

V is TRBV28 and J is TRBJ2-1; TRBD2 matches at 10 bases. Germline V lookup: CDR1 MDHEN, CDR2 SYDVKM. Trimming at V came to 7 bases and at J to 7 bases, leaving 16 bases not matched to a gene. The CDR3 spans 17 residues. The CDR3 loop reads CASTFAMGLASGNEQFF. The CDR3 nucleotides are TGTGCCAGCACCTTCGCAATGGGACTAGCGTCGGGTAATGAGCAGTTCTTC.

This chain joins TRBV4-3 and TRBJ2-5; D is unclear. The germline V and J ends were trimmed by 0 bases and 5 bases, with 13 bases remaining between them. Germline assignment: CDR1 LGHNA and CDR2 YSLEER. This CDR3 contains 15 residues. CDR3 residues: CASSQDRAVRETQYF. Here the CDR3 DNA reads TGCGCCAGCAGCCAAGATCGCGCAGTGAGGGAGACCCAGTACTTC.

This clone was counted between two and nine times. The chain employs TRBV5-6 and TRBJ2-7; TRBD2 is a possible D gene (5 bases). The germline V gene has CDR1 SGHDT and CDR2 YYEEEE. Trimming cost V 3 bases and J 7 bases, with 11 bases left between them. The CDR3 consists of 12 residues. Here the CDR3 reads CASSWGREEQYF. The CDR3 DNA is TGTGCCAGCAGCTGGGGAAGGGAGGAGCAGTACTTC.

This clone has more than one count but fewer than ten. The chain uses TRBV2 and TRBJ2-5, with D perhaps TRBD2 (5 bases). V was cut by 7 bases and J by 5 bases, with 14 bases left in between. The CDR3 loop spans 13 amino acids. The V gene's germline CDR1 is SNHLY and CDR2 FYNNEI. CDR3 DNA: TGTGCCAGCATGCCCGACTATCCGGAGACCCAGTACTTC. Its protein product is CASMPDYPETQYF.

This clone was seen repeatedly, ten times or more. The rearrangement joins TRBV7-8 to TRBJ2-1; D might be TRBD1 (6 bases). Germline V gives CDR1 SGHVS, CDR2 FQNEAQ. This CDR3 has 14 residues. The ends were cut back, 5 bases at V and 4 bases at J, with 12 bases in the middle. The CDR3 protein is CASSRDTLYNEQFF. The CDR3 DNA reads TGTGCCAGCAGCCGGGACACACTTTACAATGAGCAGTTCTTC.

The chain carries TRBV7-6 and TRBJ1-2, with D perhaps TRBD1 (6 bases). V dropped 5 bases and J dropped 4 bases, with 11 bases sitting between them. Germline loops: CDR1 SGHVS, CDR2 FNYEAQ. The CDR3 consists of 13 residues. The CDR3 DNA reads TGTGCCAGCAGCACCGGACAGTCCTATGGCTACACCTTC. Encoded protein: CASSTGQSYGYTF.